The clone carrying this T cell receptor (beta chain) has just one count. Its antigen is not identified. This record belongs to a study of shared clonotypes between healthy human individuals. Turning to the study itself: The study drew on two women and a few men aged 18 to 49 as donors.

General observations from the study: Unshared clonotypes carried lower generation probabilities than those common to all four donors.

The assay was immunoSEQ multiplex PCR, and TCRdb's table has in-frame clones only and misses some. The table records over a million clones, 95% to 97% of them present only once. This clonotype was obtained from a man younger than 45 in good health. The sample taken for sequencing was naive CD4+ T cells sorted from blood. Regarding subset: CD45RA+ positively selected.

The chain's CDR3 is CASSSPQIRQYF. The DNA of the CDR3 is TGTGCCAGCAGTTCCCCCCAGATTAGGCAGTATTTT. The chain joins TRBV28 to TRBJ2-3; D call uncertain. Germline V CDR1 and CDR2: MDHEN, SYDVKM. V was cut by 4 bases and J by 11 bases, with 13 bases left in between. The CDR3 has 12 amino acids.